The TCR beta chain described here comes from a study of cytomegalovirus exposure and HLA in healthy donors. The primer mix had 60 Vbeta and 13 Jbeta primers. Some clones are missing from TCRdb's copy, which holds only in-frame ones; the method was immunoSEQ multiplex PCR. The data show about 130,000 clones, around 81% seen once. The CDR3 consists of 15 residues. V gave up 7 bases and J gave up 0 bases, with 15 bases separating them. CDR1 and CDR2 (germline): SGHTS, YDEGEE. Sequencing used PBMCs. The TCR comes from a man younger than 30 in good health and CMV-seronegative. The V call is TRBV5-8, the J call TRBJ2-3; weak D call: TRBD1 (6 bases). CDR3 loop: CASSLRGKSTDTQYF. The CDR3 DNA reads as TGTGCCAGCTCCTTAAGGGGGAAAAGCACAGATACGCAGTATTTT.